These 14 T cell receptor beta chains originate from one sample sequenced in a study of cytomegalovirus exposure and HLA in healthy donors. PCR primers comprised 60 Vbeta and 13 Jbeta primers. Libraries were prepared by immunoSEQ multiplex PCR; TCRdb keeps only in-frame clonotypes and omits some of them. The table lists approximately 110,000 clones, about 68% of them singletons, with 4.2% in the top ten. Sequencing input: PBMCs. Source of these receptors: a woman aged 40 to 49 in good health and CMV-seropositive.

CDR3 sequence: CATPRDRGSGYTF. The CDR3 DNA reads TGTGCCACACCCCGGGACAGGGGAAGTGGCTACACCTTC. The chain uses TRBV28 and TRBJ1-2, with TRBD1 matching 10 bases. Losses at the gene ends were 10 bases for V and 7 bases for J; bases not matched to a gene: 9. The CDR3 is 13 amino acids. The V gene's germline CDR1 is MDHEN and CDR2 SYDVKM.

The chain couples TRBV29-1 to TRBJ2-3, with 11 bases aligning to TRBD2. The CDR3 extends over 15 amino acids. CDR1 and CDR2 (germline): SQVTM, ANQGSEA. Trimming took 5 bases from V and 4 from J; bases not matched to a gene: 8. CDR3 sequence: CSVQTSGSSADTQYF. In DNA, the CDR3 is TGCAGCGTTCAAACTAGCGGGAGTAGTGCAGATACGCAGTATTTT.

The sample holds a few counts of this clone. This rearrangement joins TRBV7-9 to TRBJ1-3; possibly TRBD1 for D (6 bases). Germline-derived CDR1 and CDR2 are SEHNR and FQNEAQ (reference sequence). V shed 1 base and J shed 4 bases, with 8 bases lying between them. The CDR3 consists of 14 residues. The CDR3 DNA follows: TGTGCCAGCAGCTTAGTAACAGGGGGAAACACCATATATTTT. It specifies CASSLVTGGNTIYF.

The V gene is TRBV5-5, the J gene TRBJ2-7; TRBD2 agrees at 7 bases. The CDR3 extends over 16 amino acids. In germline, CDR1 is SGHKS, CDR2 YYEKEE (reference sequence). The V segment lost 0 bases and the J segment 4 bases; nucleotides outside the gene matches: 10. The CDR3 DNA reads TGTGCCAGCAGCTTGGGAGGCGGGGGAGTGAATTACGAGCAGTACTTC. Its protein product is CASSLGGGGVNYEQYF.

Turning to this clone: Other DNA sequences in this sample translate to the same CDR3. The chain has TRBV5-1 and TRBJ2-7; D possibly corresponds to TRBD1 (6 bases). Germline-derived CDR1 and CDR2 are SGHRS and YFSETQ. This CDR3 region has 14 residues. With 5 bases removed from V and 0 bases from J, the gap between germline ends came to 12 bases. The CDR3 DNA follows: TGCGCCAGCAGTCGGCAGGGGAGCTCCTACGAGCAGTACTTC. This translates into CASSRQGSSYEQYF.

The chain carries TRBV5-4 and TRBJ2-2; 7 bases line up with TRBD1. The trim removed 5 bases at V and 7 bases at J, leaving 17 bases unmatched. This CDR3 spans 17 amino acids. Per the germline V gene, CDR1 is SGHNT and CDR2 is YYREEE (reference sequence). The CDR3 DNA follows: TGTGCCAGCAGTTTTGACCAACGACAGGGTAGGGGCGGGGAGCTGTTTTTT. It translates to CASSFDQRQGRGGELFF.

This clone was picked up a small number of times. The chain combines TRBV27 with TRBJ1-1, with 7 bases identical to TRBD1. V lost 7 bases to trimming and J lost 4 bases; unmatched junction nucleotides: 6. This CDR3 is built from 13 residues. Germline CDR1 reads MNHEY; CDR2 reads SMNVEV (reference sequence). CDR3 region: CASNLQGSTEAFF. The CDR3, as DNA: TGTGCCAGCAACTTACAGGGGAGCACTGAAGCTTTCTTT.

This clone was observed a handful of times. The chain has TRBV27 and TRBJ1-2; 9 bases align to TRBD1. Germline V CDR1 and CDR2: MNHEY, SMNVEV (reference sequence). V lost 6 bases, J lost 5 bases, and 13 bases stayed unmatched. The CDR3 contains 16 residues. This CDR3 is CASRRLRDRVSYGYTF. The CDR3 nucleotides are TGTGCCAGCAGACGCCTCCGGGACAGGGTTTCATATGGCTACACCTTC.

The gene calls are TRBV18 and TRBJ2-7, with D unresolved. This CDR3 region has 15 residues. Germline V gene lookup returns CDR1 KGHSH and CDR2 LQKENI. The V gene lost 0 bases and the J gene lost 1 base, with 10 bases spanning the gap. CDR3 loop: CASSPPFEESYEQYF. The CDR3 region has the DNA TGTGCCAGCTCACCACCGTTTGAGGAGTCCTACGAGCAGTACTTC.

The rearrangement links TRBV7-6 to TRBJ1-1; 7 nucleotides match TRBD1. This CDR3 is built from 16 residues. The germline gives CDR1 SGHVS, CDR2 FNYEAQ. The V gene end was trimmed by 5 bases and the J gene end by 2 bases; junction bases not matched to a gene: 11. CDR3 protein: CASSPERGRGNTEAFF. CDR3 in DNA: TGTGCCAGCAGCCCAGAAAGGGGGCGCGGAAACACTGAAGCTTTCTTT. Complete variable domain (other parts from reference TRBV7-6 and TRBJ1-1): GAGVSQSPRYKVTKRGQDVALRCDPISGHVSLYWYRQALGQGPEFLTYFNYEAQQDKSGLPNDRFSAERPEGSISTLTIQRTEQRDSAMYRCASSPERGRGNTEAFFGQGTRLTVV.

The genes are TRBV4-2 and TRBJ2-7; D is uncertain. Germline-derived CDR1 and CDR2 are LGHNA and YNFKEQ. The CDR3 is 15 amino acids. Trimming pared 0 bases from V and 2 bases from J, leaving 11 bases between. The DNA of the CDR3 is TGTGCCAGCAGCCAAGATCCACAGTCTGCCTACGAGCAGTACTTC. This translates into CASSQDPQSAYEQYF.

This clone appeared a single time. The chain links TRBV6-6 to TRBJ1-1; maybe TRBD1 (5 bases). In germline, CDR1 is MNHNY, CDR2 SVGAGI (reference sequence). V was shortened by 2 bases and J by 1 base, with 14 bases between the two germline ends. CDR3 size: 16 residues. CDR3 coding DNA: TGTGCCAGCAGTTACGGAGTAGGGGCGAAGAACACTGAAGCTTTCTTT. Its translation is CASSYGVGAKNTEAFF.

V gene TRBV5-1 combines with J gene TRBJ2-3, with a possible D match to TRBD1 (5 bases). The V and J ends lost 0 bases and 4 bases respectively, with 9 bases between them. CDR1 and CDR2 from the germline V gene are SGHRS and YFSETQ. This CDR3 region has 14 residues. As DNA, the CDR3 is TGCGCCAGCAGCTTGGCCCAGGGCCCAGATACGCAGTATTTT. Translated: CASSLAQGPDTQYF.

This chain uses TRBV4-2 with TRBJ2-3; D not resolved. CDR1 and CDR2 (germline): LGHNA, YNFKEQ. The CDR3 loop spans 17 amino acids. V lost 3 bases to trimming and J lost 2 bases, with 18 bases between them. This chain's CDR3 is CASSQKTDSYNTDTQYF. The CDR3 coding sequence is TGTGCCAGCAGCCAGAAGACCGACTCTTACAACACAGATACGCAGTATTTT.